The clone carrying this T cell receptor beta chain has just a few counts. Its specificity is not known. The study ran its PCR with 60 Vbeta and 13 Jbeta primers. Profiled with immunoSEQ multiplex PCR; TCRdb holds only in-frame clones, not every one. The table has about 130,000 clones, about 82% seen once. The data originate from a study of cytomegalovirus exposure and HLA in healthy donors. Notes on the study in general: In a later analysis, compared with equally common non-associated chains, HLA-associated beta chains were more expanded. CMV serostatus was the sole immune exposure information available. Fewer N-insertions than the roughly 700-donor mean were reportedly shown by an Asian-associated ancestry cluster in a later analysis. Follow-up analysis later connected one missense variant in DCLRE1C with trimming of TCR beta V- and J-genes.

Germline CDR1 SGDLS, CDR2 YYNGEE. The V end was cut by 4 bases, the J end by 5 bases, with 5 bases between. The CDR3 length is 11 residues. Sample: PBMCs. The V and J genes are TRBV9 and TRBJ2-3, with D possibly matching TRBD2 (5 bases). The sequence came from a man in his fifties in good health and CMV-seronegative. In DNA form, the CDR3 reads TGTGCCAGCAGCCGGGAAGATACGCAGTATTTT. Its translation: CASSREDTQYF.